This T cell receptor beta chain was observed in a study of cytomegalovirus exposure and HLA in healthy donors (TCRdb year 2017). Regarding the research as a whole: In an earlier analysis of some 610 of the donors, around 300 Gb of sequence data and approximately 120 million unique TCR beta sequences from about 190 million T cells were reported. Roughly 310 gigabases of sequencing data and roughly 90 million unique TCR sequences were included in an early release covering 550 to 650 HLA-typed donors. Of the 398 genotyped donors, approximately 83% fell in the genetic ancestry cluster associated with self-reported Caucasian donors. The aim of the study was to test whether cataloging public T cell receptors could identify signatures of past pathogen exposure. The study used immunosequencing to profile the T cell repertoires of 666 subjects and linked those repertoires to cytomegalovirus serostatus. Along with the approximately 650-subject first cohort, a separate validation cohort of 120 different subjects was used. High-throughput TCR immunosequencing, statistical association of individual TCRs with disease status, and machine learning were combined to predict cytomegalovirus infection status. In a later analysis, previously published TCR beta repertoires from some 640 donors were re-analyzed and high-resolution HLA genotyping was added so that TCR occurrence patterns could be studied. Rather than using new phenotypic data, the later analysis identified candidate immune exposures from TCR beta sequences and from how often those sequences occurred across donors. An earlier analysis of 450 to 750 of the donors used high-throughput TCR beta sequencing to judge whether each TCR beta V gene segment behaved as functional or pseudogenic. Donor age, sex, ethnicity and CMV serostatus were collected together with the repertoire data. In a later genetic analysis, genome-wide SNP genotypes for about 55% of the roughly 700 donors were used, and that subset was treated as a discovery cohort. All discovery cohort repertoires had been generated using a single sequencing platform. Both class I and class II loci were covered by HLA typing, at four-digit resolution. The number of typed donors differed by locus: about 620-640 for A, B, C, DRB1 and DQB1; approximately 520 for DQA1; 606 for DPA1; and some 470 for DPB1. Because of strong linkage in the cohort, 4 to 6 DR-DQ haplotypes were treated as single units for association and clustering. Among some 410 genotyped donors of the cohort, an average of approximately 240,000 unique TCR beta nucleotide sequences was sequenced per donor, of which about 20% were non-productive. The paper's findings and limits, for the study overall: Most CMV-associated TCR beta chains appeared to be HLA-restricted in a later analysis, and the HLA associations seemed to be driven largely by CMV exposure. According to the authors, the approach could potentially be generalized to other disease states and immunological phenotypes. Compared with equally common non-associated chains, HLA-associated TCR beta chains in a later analysis were more clonally expanded and had lower generation probabilities. Broadly in line with IMGT annotations, most TCR beta V segments showed up in productive rearrangements about 87% or about 30% of the time in an earlier analysis of 450 to 600 of the donors. A further reported finding was that TCR beta sequences accurately predicted the HLA-A and HLA-B alleles for most subjects in the first cohort. About 17 rarely observed V segments, including chromosome 9 orphons, were excluded from the earlier analysis of 550 to 700 of the donors because counts were too low. Linkage disequilibrium might explain the correlated functional status among segregating V segments, but an unknown experimental factor could not be ruled out. When HLA alleles, especially DR and DQ, strongly co-occurred, TCR associations were difficult to assign to individual alleles. In a later analysis, 16,951 TCR beta sequences were associated with specific HLA alleles at a false discovery rate of 0.05. V-gene and J-gene trimming of TCR beta chains was associated with a missense DCLRE1C variant in a later genetic analysis, and the association was replicated in an independent cohort. Sequencing depth was assumed to be roughly uniform across donors in the presence/absence analyses, though that assumption may not hold. CMV serostatus was the only immune exposure information available for the cohort. According to a later analysis, parvovirus B19, influenza, CMV and Epstein-Barr virus appeared linked to several top co-occurrence clusters. In both the original and validation cohorts, the classifier was reported to diagnose cytomegalovirus status with high specificity and sensitivity. The sequencing pipeline was judged likely to have produced a cluster of highly shared sequence variants as a technical artifact. In vitro tests confirmed that a few of the cytomegalovirus-associated TCR beta chains recognize cytomegalovirus antigens. Because HLA typing was missing for some donors at each locus, association tests included only the typed subset. While some public TCRs were present in many individuals, most TCR sequences turned up only very rarely across donors. The 87-base-pair reads could not distinguish some IMGT-functional V segments, including TRBV6-2 and TRBV6-3, so those segments were excluded. The cohort was sequenced for TCR beta chains only, and without alpha or paired-chain data the features that could be detected were limited. In a later analysis, the rate of TCR association differed among HLA loci, with DRB1 alleles having the most associated TCRs and HLA-C alleles having the fewest. According to a later genetic analysis, donors in an Asian-associated ancestry cluster had fewer N-insertions in productive TCRs than the approximately 670-donor mean. In the study, around 150 TCR beta chains were listed as associated with cytomegalovirus.

Library preparation employed the immunoSEQ multiplex PCR assay. For the multiplex PCR, a mixture combining 60 forward primers for TCR Vbeta segments and 13 reverse primers for TCR Jbeta segments was used. The CDR3 region of rearranged TCR beta genes was amplified from genomic DNA by a multiplex PCR assay. On the Illumina HiSeq System, the amplified TCR beta libraries were sequenced as 87-base-pair reads. Under the source paper's analysis protocol: In a later analysis, tens of millions of unique TCR beta chains were counted across the 500 to 850 repertoires, and roughly 10 million of these chains were shared by at least two donors. Raw reads were error-corrected and collapsed into unique sequences by a nearest-neighbor algorithm in which closely related sequences were merged to remove PCR and sequencing errors. CDR3 sequences were aligned to IMGT reference sequences to assign V, D and J gene segments. Each retained sequence needed at least a six-nucleotide match to both a V gene segment and a J gene segment. A rearrangement counted as productive if the CDR3 had no stop codons and remained in frame with V and J, and every other rearrangement counted as non-productive. CDR3 was defined by IMGT convention, running from the second conserved V-encoded cysteine to the conserved J-encoded phenylalanine. In an earlier analysis of roughly 580 of the donors, sequences lacking an unambiguous match to a single V gene segment were excluded. In an earlier analysis of almost 600 of the donors, a V segment was called functional when productive rearrangements were above 56.7%, and segregating when the standard deviation between donors exceeded 5%. A statistical classification framework was built for diagnosing cytomegalovirus status from the catalog of TCR beta chain sequences. In a later analysis, TCR nucleotide sequences were compared against IMGT/GENE-DB human TR gene sequences so that V and J genes could be assigned. Using the TCRdist pipeline, a later analysis assigned CDR3 sequences along with most-parsimonious VDJ recombination scenarios. In a later analysis, each TCR beta chain was defined by its CDR3 amino acid sequence together with its V-gene family, and reads lacking a unique V-gene family were excluded. To address suspected cross-contamination and a sequencing artifact, a later analysis removed roughly 640 highly shared, low-generation-probability nucleotide sequences. In a later analysis, a clonal expansion index for each public chain was calculated from normalized within-repertoire ranks of inferred template counts. Generation probabilities in a later analysis came from a VDJ recombination model fitted to out-of-frame rearrangements, and those results were checked against IGoR. In a later analysis, TCR-TCR, TCR-HLA and TCR-CMV co-occurrence was scored with hypergeometric tests, and a repertoire-size bias correction was applied to TCR pairs. In a later analysis, false discovery rates were estimated by permuting HLA or CMV assignments 20 times. A later analysis grouped co-occurring TCRs with DBSCAN, adding TCRdist sequence similarity when clustering within HLA-allele-positive subsets. Repertoires with fewer than 30,000 or more than 120,000 public chains, plus five repertoires with anomalous nucleotide sharing, were excluded from co-occurrence clustering. TCRdb carries this immuneACCESS record with in-frame sequences only. Its versions omit some clonotypes, under half of them owing to an unresolved V gene in the studies checked, with the rest unexplained. V and J calls plus clone size are reproduced from that table; the DNA served to infer D and trimming. In this sample the table shows some 200,000 clones, almost 70% of which occur a single time. The ten largest clones add up to 2.6% of the sample.

There are 16 amino acids in the CDR3, from cysteine to phenylalanine inclusive. Here the CDR3 DNA is all that survives: 48 bases in frame from base 1. V and J are trimmed by 4 bases and 3 bases, and the gene matches miss 7 bases of the junction. CDR1 and CDR2, per the germline V gene, are SGHRS and YFSETQ. This clone was observed a single time. It has no known antigen specificity. Per-nucleotide qualities are absent, and no much larger clonotype sits a single base away. The cohort was made up of approximately 670 healthy bone marrow donors. At the time of sampling, every cohort member was nominally healthy, though immune exposures that went unrecorded were likely present. The donor was CMV seropositive and belonged to the group of around 300 seropositive cohort members. A peripheral blood sample was provided by each donor, and peripheral blood mononuclear cells were used for TCR beta sequencing. The Qiagen DNeasy Blood Extraction Kit was used to extract genomic DNA from the blood cell samples.

The chain is encoded by TRBV5-1 joined to TRBJ1-3; 10 nucleotides in the junction match TRBD1. The sequence was obtained from a man aged 35 to 55 in good health and CMV-seropositive. The sequenced sample was PBMCs. The bases are TGCGCCAGCAGCCCGGAGGGGACAGGGGTTGGAAACACCATATATTTT. It is translated as CASSPEGTGVGNTIYF.